A selection of T cell receptor beta chains follows, all from one sample in a study of blood T cell repertoires in COVID-19. Method: immunoSEQ multiplex PCR; TCRdb's copy keeps in-frame clones and lacks some. This sample yields 130,000 to 150,000 clones, of which around nine tenths are seen a single time; around 1.5% belongs to the top ten. The sequenced sample consisted of peripheral blood. Receptors were obtained from a human donor in a cohort sampled during active COVID-19. The CDR3 runs from the conserved cysteine through the conserved F or W. D genes are given only for firm matches. Where a row states a size, it is once, few, many or the class of an expanded clone; other rows omit it.

d_gene,j_gene,abundance,v_gene,CDR3nt,CDR3aa
TRBD1,TRBJ2-7,NA,TRBV5-4,TGTGCCAGCAGCTTTGGACAGGACTACGAGCAGTACTTC,CASSFGQDYEQYF
NA,TRBJ2-1,NA,TRBV7-2,TGTGCCAGCGCGAAATCCGGGACAACCCCCTCCAATGAGCAGTTCTTC,CASAKSGTTPSNEQFF
NA,TRBJ2-5,NA,TRBV29-1,TGCAGCGGGGGGGGCAGGCTCCAAGAGACCCAGTACTTC,CSGGGRLQETQYF
TRBD1,TRBJ1-3,NA,TRBV6-6,TGTGCCAGCAGTTCAGGGGGACATTCCTCTGGAAACACCATATATTTT,CASSSGGHSSGNTIYF
TRBD1,TRBJ1-4,NA,TRBV27,TGTGCCAGCAGTACCCGGGACAGCAATGAAAAACTGTTTTTT,CASSTRDSNEKLFF
NA,TRBJ1-4,NA,TRBV4-3,TGCGCCAGCAGCCAAGATTGGCAGGATGAAAAACTGTTTTTT,CASSQDWQDEKLFF
NA,TRBJ2-3,NA,TRBV3-1/TRBV3-2,TGTGCCAGCAGCACAAAGCGGAGGGGCGCGGCGGGAGATACGCAGTATTTT,CASSTKRRGAAGDTQYF
NA,TRBJ1-2,NA,TRBV6-5,TGTGCCAGCAGTTACTCGACAGAGTGGGGCTACACCTTC,CASSYSTEWGYTF
NA,TRBJ1-4,NA,TRBV10-3,TGTGCCATCAGTGAGGAGGGTCTAAATGAAAAACTGTTTTTT,CAISEEGLNEKLFF
TRBD2,TRBJ2-1,NA,TRBV19,TGTGCCAGTAGTACCTCCAGCGGGGTTAACAATGAGCAGTTCTTC,CASSTSSGVNNEQFF
TRBD1,TRBJ2-2,NA,TRBV5-4,TGTGCCAGCAGTCCCGGGACAGAGAACACCGGGGAGCTGTTTTTT,CASSPGTENTGELFF
NA,TRBJ1-6,once,TRBV18,TGTGCCAGCTCACCTGATGGCAGGGTTTCGTCACCCCTCCACTTT,CASSPDGRVSSPLHF
NA,TRBJ2-7,NA,TRBV6-1,TGTGCCAGCAGTGAACTGTACGAGCAGTACTTC,CASSELYEQYF
NA,TRBJ2-3,NA,TRBV19,TGTGCCAGTAGTTCTAGTTCAGATACGCAGTATTTT,CASSSSSDTQYF
NA,TRBJ1-6,NA,TRBV4-3,TGCGCCAGCAGCCAAGATGGGGATGCGGGGATAATAGGATCACCCCTCCACTTT,CASSQDGDAGIIGSPLHF
NA,TRBJ1-1,NA,TRBV7-9,TGTGCCAGCAGCTTTTCCGACACTGAAGCTTTCTTT,CASSFSDTEAFF
NA,TRBJ2-5,NA,TRBV4-1,TGCGCCAGCAGCCCGGTCCTAGCCGCCCAAGAGACCCAGTACTTC,CASSPVLAAQETQYF
NA,TRBJ1-2,NA,TRBV6-5,TGTGCCAGCAGCCCCGCTTTCGGTGGCTACACCTTC,CASSPAFGGYTF
TRBD1,TRBJ1-2,NA,TRBV5-1,TGCGCCAGCAGCTTGGAGACAGGGTCCTATGGCTACACCTTC,CASSLETGSYGYTF
TRBD1,TRBJ2-1,NA,TRBV12-5,TGTGCTAGTGGTGGAACCGGGACAGGGGGGTTCTTC,CASGGTGTGGFF
NA,TRBJ2-3,NA,TRBV6-5,TGTGCCAGCAGGTTAGACTCCATAGATACGCAGTATTTT,CASRLDSIDTQYF
NA,TRBJ2-7,NA,TRBV5-4,TGTGCCAGCCGCGTGGGGGACAACTACGAGCAGTACTTC,CASRVGDNYEQYF
TRBD2,TRBJ2-5,NA,TRBV11-3,TGTGCCAGCAGCTTAGGTCTAGCGGGGGGAAACCAAGAGACCCAGTACTTC,CASSLGLAGGNQETQYF
TRBD2,TRBJ2-3,NA,TRBV6-2/TRBV6-3,TGTGCCAGCAGTCTCGAAGCGGGGGGGTTCACAGATACGCAGTATTTT,CASSLEAGGFTDTQYF
NA,TRBJ2-3,NA,TRBV6-5,TGTGCCAGCAGTTACTCAGGGGCTGATACGCAGTATTTT,CASSYSGADTQYF